Listed below are T cell receptor beta chains from one sample, sequenced in a study of blood T cells in healthy people across ages. TCRdb used MiXCR to reprocess the 5' RACE reads, holding one entry per CDR3 protein. There are hundreds of thousands of distinct CDR3 sequences in the sample; around 43% occur only once, and 25% to 35% lies in the top ten. What was sequenced was blood. The receptors were sampled from a man at least 80 years old in good health. Both conserved end residues are part of each CDR3. Fields, in order: CDR3 protein, CDR3 DNA, D gene, clone size, V gene, J gene. A D gene is named only where the DNA matches it firmly. Clone size is not always given. Where it is, it says once, few, many or a class for expanded clones.

CDR3 protein: CASSLERGFNEQFF
CDR3 DNA: TGCGCCAGCAGCTTGGAGCGGGGTTTCAATGAGCAGTTCTTC
D gene: TRBD2
clone size: many
V gene: TRBV5-1
J gene: TRBJ2-1

CDR3 protein: CASSYSGTAYGYTF
CDR3 DNA: TGTGCCAGCAGTTACTCCGGGACGGCCTATGGCTACACCTTC
D gene: .
clone size: few
V gene: TRBV6-2/TRBV6-3
J gene: TRBJ1-2

CDR3 protein: CASSPVTGPAPYEQYF
CDR3 DNA: TGTGCCAGCTCACCAGTTACAGGTCCTGCACCATACGAGCAGTACTTC
D gene: .
clone size: few
V gene: TRBV18
J gene: TRBJ2-7

CDR3 protein: CASSKAGRNNEQFF
CDR3 DNA: TGTGCCAGCAGCAAAGCGGGGCGAAACAATGAGCAGTTCTTC
D gene: .
clone size: .
V gene: TRBV21-1
J gene: TRBJ2-1

CDR3 protein: CASSQKTGSPLHF
CDR3 DNA: TGTGCCAGCAGCCAAAAAACAGGTTCACCCCTCCACTTT
D gene: .
clone size: many
V gene: TRBV3-1
J gene: TRBJ1-6

CDR3 protein: CASSFDLAAIQETQYF
CDR3 DNA: TGTGCCAGCAGTTTCGACCTCGCGGCAATTCAAGAGACCCAGTACTTC
D gene: .
clone size: .
V gene: TRBV12-3/TRBV12-4
J gene: TRBJ2-5

CDR3 protein: CASSFSRGRGEQYF
CDR3 DNA: TGTGCCAGCAGCTTTTCCCGGGGGAGGGGCGAGCAGTACTTC
D gene: TRBD2
clone size: .
V gene: TRBV27
J gene: TRBJ2-7

CDR3 protein: CASSFLPFQGSGSPLHF
CDR3 DNA: TGTGCCAGCAGCTTTCTGCCCTTCCAGGGGTCTGGTTCACCCCTCCACTTT
D gene: .
clone size: few
V gene: TRBV12-3/TRBV12-4
J gene: TRBJ1-6

CDR3 protein: CASSDSGRAYEQYF
CDR3 DNA: TGTGCCAGCAGTGATAGCGGGAGGGCGTACGAGCAGTACTTC
D gene: TRBD2
clone size: .
V gene: TRBV6-4
J gene: TRBJ2-7

CDR3 protein: CASSTINLVSPLHF
CDR3 DNA: TGTGCCAGCAGCACCATAAACTTGGTTTCACCCCTCCACTTT
D gene: .
clone size: once
V gene: TRBV7-2
J gene: TRBJ1-6

CDR3 protein: CASRIGSGANVLTF
CDR3 DNA: TGTGCCAGCAGAATAGGGTCTGGGGCCAACGTCCTGACTTTC
D gene: .
clone size: many
V gene: TRBV6-5
J gene: TRBJ2-6

CDR3 protein: CASSHRDRVSDTQYF
CDR3 DNA: TGTGCCAGCAGCCACCGGGACAGGGTTTCAGATACGCAGTATTTT
D gene: TRBD1
clone size: few
V gene: TRBV13
J gene: TRBJ2-3

CDR3 protein: CASSPGSVGYEQYF
CDR3 DNA: TGTGCCAGCAGTCCCGGCTCCGTCGGCTACGAGCAGTACTTC
D gene: .
clone size: .
V gene: TRBV12-3/TRBV12-4
J gene: TRBJ2-7

CDR3 protein: CSARVGQGLGYEQYF
CDR3 DNA: TGCAGTGCTAGAGTGGGACAGGGATTGGGCTACGAGCAGTACTTC
D gene: TRBD1
clone size: many
V gene: TRBV20-1
J gene: TRBJ2-7

CDR3 protein: CASSYRRGVDQPQHF
CDR3 DNA: TGTGCCAGCAGTTACCGACGGGGGGTTGATCAGCCCCAGCATTTT
D gene: .
clone size: .
V gene: TRBV6-6
J gene: TRBJ1-5

CDR3 protein: CASSLQGAEGTQYF
CDR3 DNA: TGTGCCAGCAGTCTACAGGGGGCGGAGGGTACGCAGTATTTT
D gene: TRBD1
clone size: few
V gene: TRBV6-1
J gene: TRBJ2-3